The 13 T cell receptor beta chains given below trace back to one sample, sequenced in a study of PD-1 blockade in classical Hodgkin lymphoma. Each of the patients experienced relapse following autologous stem cell transplantation, and their brentuximab vedotin exposure differed. The protocol was immunoSEQ multiplex PCR, while the TCRdb copy is restricted to in-frame clones and leaves out a portion. In the table there are some 18,000 clones, 79% of which are singletons. The specimen was peripheral blood mononuclear cells (PBMCs), collected before the second cycle of nivolumab. The receptor set was obtained from a human donor with classical Hodgkin lymphoma.

This chain joins TRBV7-2 and TRBJ2-1; D may be TRBD2 (5 bases). The CDR3 loop spans 14 amino acids. V was shortened by 5 bases and J by 12 bases, with 20 bases between the two germline ends. Germline V gene sequence: CDR1 SGHTA, CDR2 FQGNSA. Here the CDR3 DNA reads TGTGCCAGCAGCCTCCCCAACGGGGAATCGGGGCAGTTCTTC. It specifies CASSLPNGESGQFF.

The chain uses TRBV13 and TRBJ1-5; no definite D call. With 0 bases removed from V and 4 bases from J, the gap between germline ends came to 7 bases. The CDR3 sequence is 14 residues long. Germline-derived CDR1 and CDR2 are PRHDT and FYEKMQ (reference sequence). The CDR3 protein is CASSLGAVNQPQHF. The CDR3 nucleotides are TGTGCCAGCAGCTTAGGGGCCGTAAATCAGCCCCAGCATTTT.

This chain uses TRBV11-2 with TRBJ2-3, with 7 bases matching TRBD2. The CDR3 runs to 16 residues. Germline CDR1 and CDR2: SGHAT and FQNNGV. V dropped 5 bases and J dropped 0; count of bases not matched to a gene: 8. The CDR3 is CASSVVGGGSTDTQYF. The CDR3 DNA sequence: TGTGCCAGCAGCGTGGTTGGGGGAGGGAGCACAGATACGCAGTATTTT.

The chain combines TRBV5-1 with TRBJ2-1, with D tentatively TRBD2 (7 bases). V lost 4 bases and J 1 base, leaving 15 bases between the germline ends. From germline, CDR1 is SGHRS and CDR2 YFSETQ. The CDR3 sequence is 16 residues long. The CDR3 DNA follows: TGCGCCAGCAGCGGTGGGACTACAGGGTCCTACAATGAGCAGTTCTTC. This gives the protein CASSGGTTGSYNEQFF. Full variable domain (missing parts from reference TRBV5-1 and TRBJ2-1): KAGVTQTPRYLIKTRGQQVTLSCSPISGHRSVSWYQQTPGQGLQFLFEYFSETQRNKGNFPGRFSGRQFSNSRSEMNVSTLELGDSALYLCASSGGTTGSYNEQFFGPGTRLTVL.

The V call is TRBV6-6, the J call TRBJ2-3; possibly TRBD1 or TRBD2 for D (5 bases each). There are 14 residues in the CDR3. Trimming pared 2 bases from V and 4 bases from J, leaving 10 bases between. CDR1 and CDR2 (germline): MNHNY, SVGAGI (reference sequence). Here the CDR3 DNA reads TGTGCCAGCAGTTACCCGGGACGTGCAGATACGCAGTATTTT. As protein: CASSYPGRADTQYF.

This clone was counted between two and nine times. The chain uses TRBV5-1 and TRBJ1-1; the D gene is possibly TRBD1 (6 bases). CDR1 and CDR2 (germline): SGHRS, YFSETQ. V lost 4 bases and J lost 0, with 16 bases in between. The CDR3 covers 16 residues. DNA for the CDR3: TGCGCCAGCAGCCCCGTGACAACAGGGATGAACACTGAAGCTTTCTTT. Its translation: CASSPVTTGMNTEAFF.

This clone has only one observation. The chain has TRBV6-1 and TRBJ2-2, with D possibly being TRBD2 (5 bases). This CDR3 is built from 13 residues. The germline V gene has CDR1 MNHNS and CDR2 SASEGT. Trimming left V 3 bases short and J 6 bases short, with 8 bases between. CDR3 region: CASSELRAGELFF. Written as DNA, the CDR3 is TGTGCCAGCAGTGAGCTGAGGGCCGGGGAGCTGTTTTTT.

V gene TRBV9 combines with J gene TRBJ1-1, with D unclear. The CDR3 has 13 residues. V lost 4 bases and J lost 3, with 10 bases in between. Germline-derived CDR1 and CDR2 are SGDLS and YYNGEE. Here the CDR3 reads CASSPQRDTEAFF. CDR3 coding DNA: TGTGCCAGCAGCCCCCAAAGGGACACTGAAGCTTTCTTT.

This chain joins TRBV12-5 and TRBJ1-2; D is undetermined. The CDR3 sequence is 15 residues long. Germline loops: CDR1 LGHNT, CDR2 FRNRAP. V lost 0 bases, J lost 4 bases, and 12 bases lay in between. For the CDR3, the DNA is TGTGCTAGTGGTTTGGTACGTCAGCCACTCTATGGCTACACCTTC. Its translation is CASGLVRQPLYGYTF.

This rearrangement joins TRBV9 to TRBJ2-5; 10 bases are shared with TRBD1. The J call is in doubt because the DNA end fits TRBJ2-7 better. Germline values: CDR1 SGDLS, CDR2 YYNGEE. CDR3 length: 14 amino acids. The chain's CDR3 is CASSAGTGEGEQYF. The CDR3 nucleotides read TGTGCCAGCAGCGCAGGGACAGGGGAAGGCGAGCAGTACTTC.

V gene TRBV6-1 combines with J gene TRBJ1-2; TRBD1 matches at 7 bases. The V segment lost 7 bases and the J segment 4 bases; nucleotides outside the gene matches: 9. The CDR3 spans 14 residues. Germline assignment: CDR1 MNHNS and CDR2 SASEGT. As DNA, the CDR3 is TGTGCCAGCACTCCGGGCGACAGGGCCTATGGCTACACCTTC. This codes for CASTPGDRAYGYTF.

The gene calls are TRBV7-9 and TRBJ1-4; D unresolved. The CDR3 consists of 15 residues. Trimming cost V 1 base and J 8 bases, with 14 bases left between them. CDR1 and CDR2 from the germline V gene are SEHNR and FQNEAQ (reference sequence). The CDR3 DNA sequence: TGTGCCAGCAGCTTAGATGGATCGTGGGGAGAAAAACTGTTTTTT. It encodes CASSLDGSWGEKLFF. The variable domain in full, completed from reference TRBV7-9 and TRBJ1-4, reads DTGVSQNPRHKITKRGQNVTFRCDPISEHNRLYWYRQTLGQGPEFLTYFQNEAQLEKSRLLSDRFSAERPKGSFSTLEIQRTEQGDSAMYLCASSLDGSWGEKLFFGSGTQLSVL.

The chain recombines TRBV27 with TRBJ2-7; D is uncertain. The CDR3 spans 13 residues. Trimming removed 5 bases from V and 0 bases from J, with 8 bases in between. Germline lookup yields CDR1 MNHEY and CDR2 SMNVEV (reference sequence). DNA for the CDR3: TGTGCCAGCAGTACGCGGAGCTCCTACGAGCAGTACTTC. It yields the protein CASSTRSSYEQYF.